This TCR beta chain is from a study of response to subunit inactivated influenza vaccine (dated by TCRdb to 2017 to 2018). About the full investigation: Deep quantitative profiling of the T cell receptor repertoire was used in the study to follow responses to a trivalent subunit inactivated influenza vaccine.

What the research found in general, with its limitations: The authors suggested that each seasonal influenza vaccination may recruit only a limited number of new T cells.

Libraries were made using RT-PCR. The sequencer was an Illumina HiSeq 2500. The public reads were run again by TCRdb, first through fastp at Q25 and then through MiXCR, and only productive beta chains were kept. CDR3 protein duplicates are merged, each entry listing the most common genes and DNA. This sample comprises about 620,000 distinct CDR3 sequences, approximately 11% of them detected only once. More than 9.5% of the sample is held by the ten biggest clonotypes. Concerning this clonotype: Its antigen is still unknown. Base-call qualities are not available, and no considerably larger clone is one nucleotide away.

Compared with germline, V lacks 5 bases and J lacks 10 bases; bases without a gene match: 6. From the cysteine through the phenylalanine, the CDR3 covers 14 amino acids. The sequence is cut down to CDR3 DNA, 42 bases in frame from base 1. CDR1 and CDR2 (SGHAT, FQNNGV) derive from the germline V gene. In addition, the sample was reused for a study of T cells expressing NK-cell markers. As noted in the second study: TCR beta cDNA libraries were made by 5'RACE template switching that added a universal primer site and unique molecular identifiers. Three sorted T-cell subsets (CD3+CD56+NKG2C+, CD3+CD56+NKG2C- and CD3+CD56-NKG2C+) from seven to nine donors had their TCR beta-chain repertoires profiled. Among the eight sequenced donors, only one was HCMV-seronegative, while the other seven were HCMV-seropositive. To restrict sorting to alphabetaTCR-expressing T cells, an anti-gammadeltaTCR antibody was added in several experiments. In about six donors, the dominant CD3+CD56+NKG2C+ clonotypes were found to rank among the top 10 CD8+ clonotypes and to make up about 1.0-7.5% of CD8+ T cells. Those dominant clonotypes were again the most abundant among CD3+CD56-NKG2C+ cells in a handful of donors, at roughly 25-65%. Whether the expanded NKG2C-expressing T cell clones were specific for HCMV antigens was left unclear. The study sequenced eight donors, all healthy volunteers chosen at random: three men and five women. HCMV-specific IgG was detected in serum with a commercial ELISA kit to determine HCMV serostatus. Ficoll density gradient centrifugation was used to isolate peripheral blood mononuclear cells from blood. For about 6 donors, unsorted PBMC were also used to sequence bulk peripheral blood T-cell repertoires. Synthesis of cDNA was primed from the TCR beta constant segment and was followed by two consecutive PCR amplification steps. Sequencing of the libraries produced 2 x 150 bp reads on Illumina HiSeq 2000/2500, MiSeq or NextSeq. MIGEC was used to demultiplex reads and group reads by UMI, and MiTCR was used to assemble and quantify clonotypes. Only TCR cDNA sequences supported by at least two reads were kept to exclude erroneous sequences. Downstream repertoire analysis used the tcR package, and clonotypes were matched across fractions by CDR3 nucleotide sequence plus V segment. VDJmatch was used to annotate antigen specificity against VDJdb, with one amino acid substitution in CDR3 allowed.

The receptor was derived from a man aged 50 to 60 who received an inactivated influenza vaccine. Donor details come from another sample of the same person, matched by shared clones. The rearranged chain carries TRBV11-2 and TRBJ2-1; a stretch of 12 junction bases matches TRBD2. This sample comprised PBMCs from blood, obtained on the day of vaccination. This receptor carries the CDR3 CASSKLAGGREQFF. At the DNA level, the sequence is TGTGCCAGCAGCAAGCTAGCGGGGGGGCGGGAGCAGTTCTTC.